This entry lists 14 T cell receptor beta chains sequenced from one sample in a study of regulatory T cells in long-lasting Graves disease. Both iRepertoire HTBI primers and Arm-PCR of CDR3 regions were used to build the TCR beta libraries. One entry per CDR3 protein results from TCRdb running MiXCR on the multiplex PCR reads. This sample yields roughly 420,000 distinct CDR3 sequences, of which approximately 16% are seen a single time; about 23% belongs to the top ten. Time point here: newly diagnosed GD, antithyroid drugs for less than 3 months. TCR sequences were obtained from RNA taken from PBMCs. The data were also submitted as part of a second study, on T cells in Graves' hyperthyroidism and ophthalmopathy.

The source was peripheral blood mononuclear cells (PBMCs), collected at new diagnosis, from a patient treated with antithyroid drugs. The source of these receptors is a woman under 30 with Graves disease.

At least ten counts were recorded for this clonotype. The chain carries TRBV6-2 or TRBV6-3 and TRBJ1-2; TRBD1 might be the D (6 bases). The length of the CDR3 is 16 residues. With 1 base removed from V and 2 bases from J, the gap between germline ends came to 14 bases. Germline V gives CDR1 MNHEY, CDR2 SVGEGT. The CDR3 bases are TGTGCCAGCAGTTACTTGGGCAGGGGTAGAAACTATGGCTACACCTTC. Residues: CASSYLGRGRNYGYTF.

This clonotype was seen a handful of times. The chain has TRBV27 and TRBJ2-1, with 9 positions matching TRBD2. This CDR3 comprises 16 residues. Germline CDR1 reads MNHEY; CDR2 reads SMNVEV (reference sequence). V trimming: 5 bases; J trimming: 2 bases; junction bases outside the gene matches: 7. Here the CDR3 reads CASSAIAGDTYNEQFF. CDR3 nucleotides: TGTGCCAGCAGTGCTATAGCGGGAGACACCTACAATGAGCAGTTCTTC.

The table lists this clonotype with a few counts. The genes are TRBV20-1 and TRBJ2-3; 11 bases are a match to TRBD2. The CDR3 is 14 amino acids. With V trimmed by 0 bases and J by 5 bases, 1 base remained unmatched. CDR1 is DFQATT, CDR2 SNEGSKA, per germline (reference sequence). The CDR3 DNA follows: TGCAGTGCTAGAGATGGACTAGCGGGAGATACGCAGTATTTT. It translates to CSARDGLAGDTQYF.

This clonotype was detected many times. The CDR3 DNA sequence: TGCAGTGCTGTTGGGGGACAGAGGAACACTGAAGCTTTCTTT. Its protein is CSAVGGQRNTEAFF. The chain recombines TRBV20-1 with TRBJ1-1; 7 bases align to TRBD1. V was clipped by 5 bases and J by 1 base; unmatched bases: 7. The CDR3 loop spans 14 amino acids. Germline V gene data show CDR1 as DFQATT and CDR2 as SNEGSKA (reference sequence).

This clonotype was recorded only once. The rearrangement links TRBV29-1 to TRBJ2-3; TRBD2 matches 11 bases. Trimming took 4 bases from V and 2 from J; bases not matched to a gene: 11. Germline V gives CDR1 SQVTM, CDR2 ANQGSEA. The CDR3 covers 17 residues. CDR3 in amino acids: CSVALLAGATYTDTQYF. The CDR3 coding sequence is TGCAGCGTTGCCCTACTAGCGGGAGCAACTTACACAGATACGCAGTATTTT.

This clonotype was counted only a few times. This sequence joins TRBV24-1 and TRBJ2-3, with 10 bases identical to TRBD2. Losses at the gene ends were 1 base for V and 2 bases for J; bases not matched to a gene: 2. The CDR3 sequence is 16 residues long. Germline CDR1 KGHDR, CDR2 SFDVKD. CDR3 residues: CATSDFTSGTTDTQYF. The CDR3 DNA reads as TGTGCCACCAGTGATTTCACTAGCGGGACCACAGATACGCAGTATTTT.

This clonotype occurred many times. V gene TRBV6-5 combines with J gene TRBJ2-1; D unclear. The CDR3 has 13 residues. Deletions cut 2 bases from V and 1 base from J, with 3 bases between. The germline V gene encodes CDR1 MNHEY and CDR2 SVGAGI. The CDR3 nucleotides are TGTGCCAGCAGTTACACATCCTACAATGAGCAGTTCTTC. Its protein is CASSYTSYNEQFF.

Written as DNA, the CDR3 is TGTGCCAGCAGTATCTCACAGGGAAAAGGTCAGCCCCAGCATTTT. Translated, it gives CASSISQGKGQPQHF. This chain links TRBV6-2 or TRBV6-3 with TRBJ1-5; a weak D match, TRBD1 (6 bases). V was trimmed by 5 bases and J by 6 bases, leaving 17 bases between them. The CDR3 contains 15 residues. Germline-derived CDR1 and CDR2 are MNHEY and SVGEGT.

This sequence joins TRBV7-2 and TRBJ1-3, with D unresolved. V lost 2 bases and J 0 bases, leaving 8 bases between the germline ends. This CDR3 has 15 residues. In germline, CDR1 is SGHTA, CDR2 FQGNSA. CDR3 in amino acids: CASSLSRLSGNTIYF. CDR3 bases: TGTGCCAGCAGCTTATCCAGACTCTCTGGAAACACCATATATTTT.

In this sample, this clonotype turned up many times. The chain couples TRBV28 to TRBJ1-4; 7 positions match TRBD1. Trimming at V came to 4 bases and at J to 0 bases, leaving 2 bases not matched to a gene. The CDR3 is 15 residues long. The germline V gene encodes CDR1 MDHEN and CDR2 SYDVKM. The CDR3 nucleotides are TGTGCCAGCAGTTATACAGGGGCAACTAATGAAAAACTGTTTTTT. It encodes CASSYTGATNEKLFF.

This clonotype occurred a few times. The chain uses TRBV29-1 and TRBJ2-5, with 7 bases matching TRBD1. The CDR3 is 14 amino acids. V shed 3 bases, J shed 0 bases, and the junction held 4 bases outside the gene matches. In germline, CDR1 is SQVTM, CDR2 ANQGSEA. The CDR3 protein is CSVDRTGNQETQYF. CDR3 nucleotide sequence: TGCAGCGTTGATCGGACAGGAAACCAAGAGACCCAGTACTTC.

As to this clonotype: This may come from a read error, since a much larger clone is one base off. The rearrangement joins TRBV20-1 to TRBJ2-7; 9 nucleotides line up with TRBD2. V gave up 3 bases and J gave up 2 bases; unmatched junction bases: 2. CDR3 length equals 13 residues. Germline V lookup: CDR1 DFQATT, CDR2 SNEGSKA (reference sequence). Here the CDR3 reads CSASTSGPYEQYF. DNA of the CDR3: TGCAGTGCTAGTACTAGCGGGCCCTACGAGCAGTACTTC.

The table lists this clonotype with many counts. The CDR3 protein is CASSIRLPGSYNEQFF. The CDR3 DNA reads TGTGCCAGTAGTATACGGCTACCTGGCTCCTACAATGAGCAGTTCTTC. The V call is TRBV19, the J call TRBJ2-1, with D unclear. This CDR3 is 16 amino acids long. The germline V gene encodes CDR1 LNHDA and CDR2 SQIVND (reference sequence). V lost 2 bases to trimming and J lost 0 bases, with 11 bases between them.

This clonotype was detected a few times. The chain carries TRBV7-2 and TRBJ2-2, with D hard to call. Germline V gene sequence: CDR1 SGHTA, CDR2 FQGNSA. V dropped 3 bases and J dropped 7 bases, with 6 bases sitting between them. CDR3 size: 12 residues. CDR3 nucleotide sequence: TGTGCCAGCAGCTTGGCTTACGGGGAGCTGTTTTTT. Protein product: CASSLAYGELFF.